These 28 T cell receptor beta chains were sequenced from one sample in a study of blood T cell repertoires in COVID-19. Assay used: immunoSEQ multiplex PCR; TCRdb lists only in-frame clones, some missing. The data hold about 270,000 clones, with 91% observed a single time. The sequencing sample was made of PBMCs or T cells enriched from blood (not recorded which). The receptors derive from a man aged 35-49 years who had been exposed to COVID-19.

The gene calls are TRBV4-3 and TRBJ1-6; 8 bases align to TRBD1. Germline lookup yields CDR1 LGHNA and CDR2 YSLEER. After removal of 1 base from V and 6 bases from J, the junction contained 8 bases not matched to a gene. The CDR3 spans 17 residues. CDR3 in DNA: TGCGCCAGCAGCCAAGGGACAGGGTTCGGTTTTAATTCACCCCTCCACTTT. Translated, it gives CASSQGTGFGFNSPLHF.

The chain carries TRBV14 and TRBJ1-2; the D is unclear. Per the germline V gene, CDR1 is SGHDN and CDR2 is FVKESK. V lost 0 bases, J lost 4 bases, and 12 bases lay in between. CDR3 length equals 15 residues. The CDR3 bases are TGTGCCAGCAGCCAAGATCGGTACAGAATCTATGGCTACACCTTC. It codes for CASSQDRYRIYGYTF.

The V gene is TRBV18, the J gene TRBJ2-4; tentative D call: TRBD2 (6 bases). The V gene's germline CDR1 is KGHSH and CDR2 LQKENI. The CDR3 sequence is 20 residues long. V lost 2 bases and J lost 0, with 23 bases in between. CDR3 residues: CASSPDFVGSMGLAKNIQYF. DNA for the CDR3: TGTGCCAGCTCACCAGATTTTGTCGGCTCGATGGGACTAGCCAAAAACATTCAGTACTTC.

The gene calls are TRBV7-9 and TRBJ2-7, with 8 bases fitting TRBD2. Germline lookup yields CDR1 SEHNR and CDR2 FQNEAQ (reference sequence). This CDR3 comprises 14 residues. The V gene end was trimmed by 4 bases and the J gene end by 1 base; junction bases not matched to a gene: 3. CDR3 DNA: TGTGCCAGCAGCTCGCGGGAGGTATCCTACGAGCAGTACTTC. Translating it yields CASSSREVSYEQYF.

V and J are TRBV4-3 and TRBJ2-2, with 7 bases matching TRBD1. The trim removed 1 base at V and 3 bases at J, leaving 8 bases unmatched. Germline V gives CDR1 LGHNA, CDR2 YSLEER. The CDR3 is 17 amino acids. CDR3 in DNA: TGCGCCAGCAGCCAAGCCCCAGGACAGGTCGACACCGGGGAGCTGTTTTTT. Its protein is CASSQAPGQVDTGELFF.

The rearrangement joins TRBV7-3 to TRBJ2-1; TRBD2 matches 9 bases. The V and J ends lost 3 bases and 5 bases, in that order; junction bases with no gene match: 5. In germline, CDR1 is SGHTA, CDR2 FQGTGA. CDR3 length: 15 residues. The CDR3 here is CASSLSTSGHNEQFF. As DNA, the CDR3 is TGTGCCAGCAGCTTGAGCACTAGCGGGCACAATGAGCAGTTCTTC. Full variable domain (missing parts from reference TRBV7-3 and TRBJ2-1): GAGVSQTPSNKVTEKGKYVELRCDPISGHTALYWYRQSLGQGPEFLIYFQGTGAADDSGLPNDRFFAVRPEGSVSTLKIQRTERGDSAVYLCASSLSTSGHNEQFFGPGTRLTVL.

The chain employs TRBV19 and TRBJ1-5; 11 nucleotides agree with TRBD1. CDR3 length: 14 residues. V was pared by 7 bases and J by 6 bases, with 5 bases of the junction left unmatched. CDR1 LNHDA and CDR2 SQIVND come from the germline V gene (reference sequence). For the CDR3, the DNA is TGTGCCAGTACCCCGGGACAGGGGGTTCAGCCCCAGCATTTT. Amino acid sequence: CASTPGQGVQPQHF.

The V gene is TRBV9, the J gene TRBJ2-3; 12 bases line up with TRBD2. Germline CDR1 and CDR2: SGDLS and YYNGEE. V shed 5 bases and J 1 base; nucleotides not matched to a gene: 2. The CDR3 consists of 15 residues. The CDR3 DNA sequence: TGTGCCAGCAGGGCTAGCGGGAGGGGCACAGATACGCAGTATTTT. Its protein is CASRASGRGTDTQYF.

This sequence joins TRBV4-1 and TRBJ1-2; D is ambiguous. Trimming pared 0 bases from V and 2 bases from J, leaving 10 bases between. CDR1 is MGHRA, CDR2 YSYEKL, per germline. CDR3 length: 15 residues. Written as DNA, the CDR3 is TGCGCCAGCAGCCAAGATGAAATCGGGAACTATGGCTACACCTTC. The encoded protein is CASSQDEIGNYGYTF.

As DNA, the CDR3 is TGTGCCAGCAGTCCCTCCCTGGGACAGGAGAACACCGGGGAGCTGTTTTTT. Translated, it gives CASSPSLGQENTGELFF. The chain combines TRBV27 with TRBJ2-2, with 8 bases that match TRBD1. V gave up 5 bases and J gave up 1 base; unmatched junction bases: 9. This CDR3 comprises 17 residues. CDR1 and CDR2 (germline): MNHEY, SMNVEV (reference sequence).

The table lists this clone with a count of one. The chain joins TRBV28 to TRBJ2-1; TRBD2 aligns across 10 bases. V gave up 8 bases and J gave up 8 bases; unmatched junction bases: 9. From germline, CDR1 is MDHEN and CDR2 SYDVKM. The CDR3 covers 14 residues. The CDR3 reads CASRPSGRHHEQFF. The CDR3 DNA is TGTGCCAGCCGCCCTAGCGGGAGACATCATGAGCAGTTCTTC.

The CDR3 region is CASSPDRSEAFF. CDR3 in DNA: TGTGCCAGCAGCCCAGACAGGAGCGAAGCTTTCTTT. The J gene is TRBJ1-1, the V gene TRBV12-3 or TRBV12-4, with TRBD1 as a possible D gene (6 bases). The V end lost 6 bases, the J end lost 8 bases, and 13 bases lay between the germline ends. The CDR3 has 12 residues.

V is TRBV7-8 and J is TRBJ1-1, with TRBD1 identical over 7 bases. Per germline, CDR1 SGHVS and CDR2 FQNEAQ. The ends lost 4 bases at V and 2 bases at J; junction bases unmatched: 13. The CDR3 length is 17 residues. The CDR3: CASSSPPRGRQNTEAFF. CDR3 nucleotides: TGTGCCAGCAGCTCCCCCCCCAGGGGGAGGCAAAACACTGAAGCTTTCTTT.

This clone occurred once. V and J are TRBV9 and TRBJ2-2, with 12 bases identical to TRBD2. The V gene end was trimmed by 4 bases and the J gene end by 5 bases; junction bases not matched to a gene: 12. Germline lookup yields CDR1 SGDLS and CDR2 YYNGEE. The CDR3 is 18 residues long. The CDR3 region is CASSLWELAGGDTGELFF. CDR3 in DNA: TGTGCCAGCAGCCTCTGGGAACTAGCGGGAGGTGATACCGGGGAGCTGTTTTTT.

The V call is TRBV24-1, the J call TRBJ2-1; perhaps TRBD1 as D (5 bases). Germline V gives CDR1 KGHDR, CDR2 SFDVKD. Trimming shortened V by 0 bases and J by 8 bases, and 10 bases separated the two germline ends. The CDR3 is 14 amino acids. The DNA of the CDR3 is TGTGCCACCAGTGATTTGCCAGGGTTGGATGAGCAGTTCTTC. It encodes CATSDLPGLDEQFF.

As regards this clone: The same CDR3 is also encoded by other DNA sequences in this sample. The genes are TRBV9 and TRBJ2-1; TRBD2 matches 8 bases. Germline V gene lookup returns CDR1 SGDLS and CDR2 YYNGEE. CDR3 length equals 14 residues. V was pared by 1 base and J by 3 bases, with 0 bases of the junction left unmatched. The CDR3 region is CASSVTSGYNEQFF. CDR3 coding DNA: TGTGCCAGCAGCGTAACTAGCGGCTACAATGAGCAGTTCTTC.

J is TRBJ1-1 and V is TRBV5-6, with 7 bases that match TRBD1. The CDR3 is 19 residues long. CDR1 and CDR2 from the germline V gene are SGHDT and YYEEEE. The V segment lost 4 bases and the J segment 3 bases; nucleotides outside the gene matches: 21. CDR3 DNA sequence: TGTGCCAGCAGCGCACCTAAGGGGGCGCCCATCAGACTGTACACTGAAGCTTTCTTT. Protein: CASSAPKGAPIRLYTEAFF. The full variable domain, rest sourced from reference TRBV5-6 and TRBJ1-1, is DAGVTQSPTHLIKTRGQQVTLRCSPKSGHDTVSWYQQALGQGPQFIFQYYEEEERQRGNFPDRFSGHQFPNYSSELNVNALLLGDSALYLCASSAPKGAPIRLYTEAFFGQGTRLTVV.

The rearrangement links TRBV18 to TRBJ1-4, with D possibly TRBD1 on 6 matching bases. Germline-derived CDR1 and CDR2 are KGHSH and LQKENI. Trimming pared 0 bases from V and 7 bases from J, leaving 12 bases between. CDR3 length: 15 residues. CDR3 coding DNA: TGTGCCAGCTCACCACCGGGGCAGGGGTTTGAAAAACTGTTTTTT. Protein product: CASSPPGQGFEKLFF.

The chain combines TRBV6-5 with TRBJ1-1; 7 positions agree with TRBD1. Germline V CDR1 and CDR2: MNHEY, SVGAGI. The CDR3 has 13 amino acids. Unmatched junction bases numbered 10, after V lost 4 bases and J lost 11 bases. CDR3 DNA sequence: TGTGCCAGCAGTTCAGGGGACAGCCTGAGGGCTTTCTTT. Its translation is CASSSGDSLRAFF.

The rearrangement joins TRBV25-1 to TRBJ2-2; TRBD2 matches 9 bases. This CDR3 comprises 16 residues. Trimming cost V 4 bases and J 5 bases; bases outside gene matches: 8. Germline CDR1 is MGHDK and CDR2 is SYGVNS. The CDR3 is CASSVLLAGVTGELFF. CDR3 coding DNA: TGTGCCAGCAGTGTGTTATTAGCGGGAGTTACCGGGGAGCTGTTTTTT.

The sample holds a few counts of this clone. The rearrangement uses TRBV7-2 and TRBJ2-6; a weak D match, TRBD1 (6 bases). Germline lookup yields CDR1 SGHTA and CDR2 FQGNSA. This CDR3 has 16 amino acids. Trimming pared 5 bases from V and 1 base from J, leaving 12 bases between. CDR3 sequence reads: CASSPTRGSGANVLTF. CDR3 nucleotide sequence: TGTGCCAGCAGCCCCACGAGGGGGTCTGGGGCCAACGTCCTGACTTTC.

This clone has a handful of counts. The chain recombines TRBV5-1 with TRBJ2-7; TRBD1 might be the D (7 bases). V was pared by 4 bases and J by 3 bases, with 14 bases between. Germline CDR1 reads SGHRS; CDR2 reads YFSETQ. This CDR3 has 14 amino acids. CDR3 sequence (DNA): TGCGCCAGCAGCAGGGGGGACAGTTACTACGAGCAGTACTTC. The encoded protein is CASSRGDSYYEQYF.

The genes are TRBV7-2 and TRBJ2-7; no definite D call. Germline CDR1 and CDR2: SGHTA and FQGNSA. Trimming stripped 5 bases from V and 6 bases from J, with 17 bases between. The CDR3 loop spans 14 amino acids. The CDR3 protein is CASSERLAPSEQYF. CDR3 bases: TGTGCCAGCAGCGAAAGACTGGCCCCAAGCGAGCAGTACTTC.

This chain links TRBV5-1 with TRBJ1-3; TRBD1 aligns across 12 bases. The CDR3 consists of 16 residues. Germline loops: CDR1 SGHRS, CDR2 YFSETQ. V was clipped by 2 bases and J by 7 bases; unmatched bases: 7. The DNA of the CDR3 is TGCGCCAGCAGCTTTCTGGGGACAGGGGGCTGGAACACCATATATTTT. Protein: CASSFLGTGGWNTIYF.

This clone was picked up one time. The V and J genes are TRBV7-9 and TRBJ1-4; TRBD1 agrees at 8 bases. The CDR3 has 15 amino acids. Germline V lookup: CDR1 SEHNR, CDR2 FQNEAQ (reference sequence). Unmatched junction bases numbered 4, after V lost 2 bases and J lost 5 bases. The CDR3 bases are TGTGCCAGCAGCTTAACCGGGACAGGCAATGAAAAACTGTTTTTT. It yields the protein CASSLTGTGNEKLFF.

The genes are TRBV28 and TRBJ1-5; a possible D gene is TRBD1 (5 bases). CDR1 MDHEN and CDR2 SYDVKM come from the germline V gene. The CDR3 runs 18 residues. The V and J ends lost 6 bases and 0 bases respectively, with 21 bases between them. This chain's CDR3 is CASSLRSTGVYSNQPQHF. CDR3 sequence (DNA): TGTGCCAGCAGCCTAAGATCCACGGGGGTATATAGCAATCAGCCCCAGCATTTT.

The CDR3, as DNA: TGTGCCTGGGGGCGTCAGGCGTTGGTTTACACCATATATTTT. Its translation is CAWGRQALVYTIYF. The V and J genes are TRBV30 and TRBJ1-3; no reliable D call. The CDR3 totals 14 residues. The V gene's germline CDR1 is GTSNPN and CDR2 SVGIG (reference sequence). V lost 5 bases and J 8 bases, leaving 19 bases between the germline ends.

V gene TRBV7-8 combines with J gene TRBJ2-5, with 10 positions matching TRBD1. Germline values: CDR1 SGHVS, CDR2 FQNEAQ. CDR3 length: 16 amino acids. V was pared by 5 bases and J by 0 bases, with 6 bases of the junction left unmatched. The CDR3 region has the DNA TGTGCCAGCAGCCGGCGGGACAGGGGCTACCAAGAGACCCAGTACTTC. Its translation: CASSRRDRGYQETQYF.